The 2 T cell receptor beta chains presented below share a single source sample, sequenced in a study of T-cell reconstitution after alpha-beta-depleted transplantation in children. The TCRbeta library incorporated unique molecular identifiers. TCRdb re-called the PCR reads through MiXCR, storing one row per CDR3 protein. The repertoire includes roughly 500,000 distinct CDR3 sequences, roughly 10% of them detected once, and 2% sits in the top ten. Sample: PBMCs, taken before TCRalphabeta/CD19-depleted stem cell transplant. These receptors all come from a child aged 2-15 years with inherited bone marrow failure, due to receive a stem cell transplant.

This clonotype is a singleton in its sample. A read error is possible here, since a much larger clone lies one base away. The chain joins TRBV9 to TRBJ2-7, with D hard to call. The germline V gene encodes CDR1 SGDLS and CDR2 YYNGEE. The CDR3 is 14 amino acids. In nucleotides, the CDR3 is TGTGGCAGCAGCGTAGGAGACATCTCCTACGAGCAGTACTTC. Protein sequence: CGSSVGDISYEQYF.

This clonotype was detected many times. The CDR3 loop is CSASKEYNEQFF. The CDR3 region has the DNA TGCAGCGCCTCTAAAGAGTACAATGAGCAGTTCTTC. V is TRBV29-1 and J is TRBJ2-1; D gene uncertain. CDR1 is SQVTM, CDR2 ANQGSEA, per germline. V was shortened by 7 bases and J by 4 bases, with 11 bases between the two germline ends. The CDR3 length is 12 residues.